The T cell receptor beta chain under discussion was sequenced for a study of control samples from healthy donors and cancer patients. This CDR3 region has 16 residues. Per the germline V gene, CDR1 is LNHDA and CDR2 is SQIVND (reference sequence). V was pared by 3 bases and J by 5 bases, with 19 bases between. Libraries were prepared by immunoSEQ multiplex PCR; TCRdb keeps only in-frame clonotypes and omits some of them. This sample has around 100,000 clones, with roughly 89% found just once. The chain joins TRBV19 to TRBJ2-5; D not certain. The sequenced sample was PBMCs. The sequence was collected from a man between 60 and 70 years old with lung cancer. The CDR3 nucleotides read TGTGCCAGTAGTATCCAGTCGAGTGGTCCACCGGAGACCCAGTACTTC. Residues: CASSIQSSGPPETQYF.